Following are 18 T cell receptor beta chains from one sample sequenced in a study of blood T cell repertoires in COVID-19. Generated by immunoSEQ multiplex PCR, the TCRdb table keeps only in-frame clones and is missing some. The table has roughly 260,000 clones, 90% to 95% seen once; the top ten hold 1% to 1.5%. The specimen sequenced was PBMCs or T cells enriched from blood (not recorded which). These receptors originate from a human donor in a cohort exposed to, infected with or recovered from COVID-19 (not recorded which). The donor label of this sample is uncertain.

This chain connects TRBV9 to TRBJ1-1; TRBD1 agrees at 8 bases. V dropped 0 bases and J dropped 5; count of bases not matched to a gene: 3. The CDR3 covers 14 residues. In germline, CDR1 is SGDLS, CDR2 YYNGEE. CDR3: CASSVETGATEAFF. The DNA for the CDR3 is TGTGCCAGCAGCGTAGAGACAGGGGCGACTGAAGCTTTCTTT.

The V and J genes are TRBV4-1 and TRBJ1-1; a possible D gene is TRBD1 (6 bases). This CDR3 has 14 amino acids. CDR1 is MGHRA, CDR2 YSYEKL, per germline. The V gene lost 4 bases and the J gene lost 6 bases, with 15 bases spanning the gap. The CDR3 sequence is CASSPTGPRAEAFF. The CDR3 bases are TGCGCCAGCAGCCCAACAGGGCCAAGGGCTGAAGCTTTCTTT.

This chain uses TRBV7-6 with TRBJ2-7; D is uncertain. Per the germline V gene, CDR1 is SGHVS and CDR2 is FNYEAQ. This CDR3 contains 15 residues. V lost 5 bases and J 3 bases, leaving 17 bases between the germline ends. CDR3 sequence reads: CASSQRQASFYEQYF. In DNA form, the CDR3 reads TGTGCCAGCAGCCAAAGGCAGGCGAGCTTCTACGAGCAGTACTTC.

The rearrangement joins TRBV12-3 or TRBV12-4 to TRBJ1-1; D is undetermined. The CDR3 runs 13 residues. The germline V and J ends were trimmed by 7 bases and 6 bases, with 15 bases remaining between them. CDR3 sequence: CASTLTRGAEAFF. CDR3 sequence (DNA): TGTGCCAGCACCCTAACTCGGGGAGCTGAAGCTTTCTTT.

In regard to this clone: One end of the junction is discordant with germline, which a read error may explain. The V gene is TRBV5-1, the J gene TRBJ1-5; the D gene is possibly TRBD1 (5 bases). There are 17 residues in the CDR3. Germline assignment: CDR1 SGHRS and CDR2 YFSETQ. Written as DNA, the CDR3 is TGCGCTAGCAGCTTGGAGGGCCCGGGGGTGGGCAATCAGCCCCAGCATTTT. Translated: CASSLEGPGVGNQPQHF.

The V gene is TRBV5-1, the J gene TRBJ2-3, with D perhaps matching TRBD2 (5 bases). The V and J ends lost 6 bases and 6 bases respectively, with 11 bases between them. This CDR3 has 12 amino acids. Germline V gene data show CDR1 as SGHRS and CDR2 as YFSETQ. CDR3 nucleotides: TGCGCCAGCACACTCTCGGGGGATACGCAGTATTTT. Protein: CASTLSGDTQYF.

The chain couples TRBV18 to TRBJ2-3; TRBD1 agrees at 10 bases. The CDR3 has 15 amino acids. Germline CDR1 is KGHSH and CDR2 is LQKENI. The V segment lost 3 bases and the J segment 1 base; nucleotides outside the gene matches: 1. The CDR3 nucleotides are TGTGCCAGCTCACCGGGACAGGGGCGCACAGATACGCAGTATTTT. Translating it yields CASSPGQGRTDTQYF.

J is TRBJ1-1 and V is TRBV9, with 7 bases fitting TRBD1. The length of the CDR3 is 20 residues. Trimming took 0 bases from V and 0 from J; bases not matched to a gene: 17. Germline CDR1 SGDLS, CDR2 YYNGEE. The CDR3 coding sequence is TGTGCCAGCAGCGTAGGTTTGAGGGGACGTACAGGGGCGATGAACACTGAAGCTTTCTTT. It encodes CASSVGLRGRTGAMNTEAFF.

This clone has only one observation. DNA of the CDR3: TGTGCCAGCAGCTTGGAACAGGGGGTTGGTGGCTACACCTTC. Translation gives CASSLEQGVGGYTF. The chain is built from TRBV5-6 and TRBJ1-2; 8 bases line up with TRBD1. This CDR3 has 14 amino acids. The trim removed 0 bases at V and 7 bases at J, leaving 5 bases unmatched. From germline, CDR1 is SGHDT and CDR2 YYEEEE. Full variable domain (remainder filled in from reference TRBV5-6 and TRBJ1-2): DAGVTQSPTHLIKTRGQQVTLRCSPKSGHDTVSWYQQALGQGPQFIFQYYEEEERQRGNFPDRFSGHQFPNYSSELNVNALLLGDSALYLCASSLEQGVGGYTFGSGTRLTVV.

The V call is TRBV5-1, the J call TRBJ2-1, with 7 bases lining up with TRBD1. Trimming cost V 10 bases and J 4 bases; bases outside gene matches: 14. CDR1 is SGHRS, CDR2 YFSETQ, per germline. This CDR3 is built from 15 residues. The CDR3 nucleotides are TGCGCCTCGTCGTATGCGGACAGGTTATACAATGAGCAGTTCTTC. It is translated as CASSYADRLYNEQFF.

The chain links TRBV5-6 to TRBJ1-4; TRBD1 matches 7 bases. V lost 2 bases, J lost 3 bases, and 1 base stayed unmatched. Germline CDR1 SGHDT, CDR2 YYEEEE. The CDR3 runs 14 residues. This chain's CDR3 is CASSFGTANEKLFF. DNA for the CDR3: TGTGCCAGCAGCTTTGGGACAGCTAATGAAAAACTGTTTTTT.

The CDR3, as DNA: TGTGCCAGCAGTTTCCGGGGGGACTCCTACGAGCAGTACTTC. Amino acid sequence: CASSFRGDSYEQYF. The rearrangement links TRBV6-6 to TRBJ2-7, with TRBD2 matching over 7 bases. CDR1 and CDR2 from the germline V gene are MNHNY and SVGAGI (reference sequence). The CDR3 runs to 14 residues. The ends lost 4 bases at V and 0 bases at J; junction bases unmatched: 3.

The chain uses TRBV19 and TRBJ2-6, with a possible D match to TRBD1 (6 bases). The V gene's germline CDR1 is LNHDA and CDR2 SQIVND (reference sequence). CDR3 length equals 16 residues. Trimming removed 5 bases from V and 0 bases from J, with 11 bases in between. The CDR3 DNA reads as TGTGCCAGTAGTCTCCGGACAGCCTCTGGGGCCAACGTCCTGACTTTC. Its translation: CASSLRTASGANVLTF.

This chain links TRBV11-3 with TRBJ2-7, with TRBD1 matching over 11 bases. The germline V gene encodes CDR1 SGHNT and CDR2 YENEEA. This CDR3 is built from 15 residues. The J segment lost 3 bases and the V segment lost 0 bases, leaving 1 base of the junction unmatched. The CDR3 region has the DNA TGTGCCAGCAGCTTAGACGGGACAGGGGGCTACGAGCAGTACTTC. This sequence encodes CASSLDGTGGYEQYF.

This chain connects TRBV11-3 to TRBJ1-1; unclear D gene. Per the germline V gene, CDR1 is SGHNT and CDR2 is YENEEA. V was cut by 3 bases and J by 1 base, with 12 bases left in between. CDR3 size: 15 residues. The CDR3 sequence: CASSLGPGRNTEAFF. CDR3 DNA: TGTGCCAGCAGCTTGGGCCCCGGGAGGAACACTGAAGCTTTCTTT.

The DNA of the CDR3 is TGCGCCAGCAGCTCCACAGTGAACACTGAAGCTTTCTTT. It specifies CASSSTVNTEAFF. V and J are TRBV5-1 and TRBJ1-1, with no clear D. Trimming pared 3 bases from V and 0 bases from J, leaving 6 bases between. Germline V gives CDR1 SGHRS, CDR2 YFSETQ. The CDR3 is made up of 13 amino acids. Full variable domain (remainder filled in from reference TRBV5-1 and TRBJ1-1): KAGVTQTPRYLIKTRGQQVTLSCSPISGHRSVSWYQQTPGQGLQFLFEYFSETQRNKGNFPGRFSGRQFSNSRSEMNVSTLELGDSALYLCASSSTVNTEAFFGQGTRLTVV.

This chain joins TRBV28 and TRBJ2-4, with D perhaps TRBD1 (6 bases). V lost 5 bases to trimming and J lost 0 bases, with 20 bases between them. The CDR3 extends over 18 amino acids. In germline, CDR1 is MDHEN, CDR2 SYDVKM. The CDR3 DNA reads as TGTGCCAGCAGTCATCCGGGGACATGGGGGTTAGCCAAAAACATTCAGTACTTC. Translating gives CASSHPGTWGLAKNIQYF.

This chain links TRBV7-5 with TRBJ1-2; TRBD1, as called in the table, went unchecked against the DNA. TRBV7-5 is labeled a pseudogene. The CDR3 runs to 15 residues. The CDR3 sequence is CARSSRQGSDYGYTF. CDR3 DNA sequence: TGTGCCAGAAGCTCCCGACAGGGTTCGGACTATGGCTACACCTTC.